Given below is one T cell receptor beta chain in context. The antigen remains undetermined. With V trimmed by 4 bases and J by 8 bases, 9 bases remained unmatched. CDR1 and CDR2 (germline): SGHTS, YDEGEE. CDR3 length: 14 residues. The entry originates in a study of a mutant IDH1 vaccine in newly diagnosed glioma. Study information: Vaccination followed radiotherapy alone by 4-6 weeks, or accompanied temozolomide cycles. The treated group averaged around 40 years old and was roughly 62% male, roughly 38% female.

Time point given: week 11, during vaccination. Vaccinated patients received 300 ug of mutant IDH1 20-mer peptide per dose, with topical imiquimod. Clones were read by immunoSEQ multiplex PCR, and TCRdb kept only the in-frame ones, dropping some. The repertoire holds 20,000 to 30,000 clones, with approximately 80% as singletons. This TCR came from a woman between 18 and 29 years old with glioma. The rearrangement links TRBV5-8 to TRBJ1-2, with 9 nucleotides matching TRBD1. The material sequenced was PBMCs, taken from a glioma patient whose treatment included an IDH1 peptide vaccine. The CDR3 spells CASSPGQGSWGYTF. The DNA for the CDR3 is TGTGCCAGCAGCCCGGGACAGGGAAGCTGGGGCTACACCTTC.